Each of the 22 T cell receptor beta chains below was sequenced from the same sample in a study of blood T cell repertoires in COVID-19. Profiling relied on immunoSEQ multiplex PCR, and the TCRdb table lists in-frame clones only, not all of them. This sample carries approximately 31,000 clones, over 90% of them seen once, and the ten largest clones take about 0.85%. The specimen was peripheral blood. The receptors originated from a male donor with active COVID-19.

This chain connects TRBV7-9 to TRBJ1-2; D unclear. Germline loops: CDR1 SEHNR, CDR2 FQNEAQ (reference sequence). The CDR3 extends over 13 amino acids. V was pared by 1 base and J by 3 bases, with 6 bases between. CDR3 region: CASSLEIDYGYTF. The CDR3 bases are TGTGCCAGCAGCTTAGAAATCGACTATGGCTACACCTTC.

The rearrangement links TRBV5-1 to TRBJ1-4, with D perhaps matching TRBD1 (6 bases). The V end lost 7 bases, the J end lost 3 bases, and 16 bases lay between the germline ends. Germline assignment: CDR1 SGHRS and CDR2 YFSETQ. The CDR3 is made up of 15 amino acids. The CDR3 spells CASGIQGQPNEKLFF. The CDR3, as DNA: TGCGCCAGCGGAATACAGGGACAACCTAATGAAAAACTGTTTTTT.

J is TRBJ1-2 and V is TRBV7-9; D unclear. Deletions cut 5 bases from V and 5 bases from J, with 21 bases between. CDR1 and CDR2 from the germline V gene are SEHNR and FQNEAQ (reference sequence). The length of the CDR3 is 16 residues. Written as DNA, the CDR3 is TGTGCCAGCAGCCCCCTAATGGTGGGGAGAGCGTATGGCTACACCTTC. This encodes CASSPLMVGRAYGYTF.

V gene TRBV5-1 combines with J gene TRBJ2-4; TRBD2 is a possible D gene (7 bases). Trimming took 3 bases from V and 8 from J, leaving 18 bases between them. Per the germline V gene, CDR1 is SGHRS and CDR2 is YFSETQ. CDR3 length: 15 residues. The CDR3 spells CASSSNPGGGDIQYF. CDR3 nucleotides: TGCGCCAGCAGCTCAAACCCGGGGGGCGGGGACATTCAGTACTTC. The full variable domain, rest sourced from reference TRBV5-1 and TRBJ2-4, is KAGVTQTPRYLIKTRGQQVTLSCSPISGHRSVSWYQQTPGQGLQFLFEYFSETQRNKGNFPGRFSGRQFSNSRSEMNVSTLELGDSALYLCASSSNPGGGDIQYFGAGTRLSVL.

The chain is built from TRBV10-1 and TRBJ2-2, with D possibly being TRBD2 (6 bases). Trimming left V 2 bases short and J 8 bases short, with 9 bases between. The CDR3 consists of 13 residues. From germline, CDR1 is WNHNN and CDR2 SYGVQD (reference sequence). The CDR3 DNA sequence: TGCGCCAGCAGTGAGGGAGGGAGAGGGGAGCTGTTTTTT. As protein: CASSEGGRGELFF.

V is TRBV7-3 and J is TRBJ1-1; D remains ambiguous. CDR3 size: 14 residues. The germline gives CDR1 SGHTA, CDR2 FQGTGA. V was shortened by 3 bases and J by 1 base, with 9 bases between the two germline ends. The CDR3: CASSFDAGNTEAFF. The CDR3 DNA is TGTGCCAGCAGCTTTGATGCGGGGAACACTGAAGCTTTCTTT.

This clone has only one observation. This chain joins TRBV25-1 and TRBJ2-3, with TRBD1 matching over 9 bases. The CDR3 spans 15 residues. The trim removed 6 bases at V and 2 bases at J, leaving 6 bases unmatched. Germline V CDR1 and CDR2: MGHDK, SYGVNS. CDR3 nucleotides: TGTGCCAGCAGAGAGACAGGGGGAACCACAGATACGCAGTATTTT. Its protein product is CASRETGGTTDTQYF.

This chain joins TRBV30 and TRBJ1-1; D is unclear. The CDR3 consists of 14 residues. Germline lookup yields CDR1 GTSNPN and CDR2 SVGIG (reference sequence). V dropped 2 bases and J dropped 3 bases, with 13 bases sitting between them. This CDR3 reads CAWSRPPEDTEAFF. CDR3 coding DNA: TGTGCCTGGAGTAGACCCCCGGAGGACACTGAAGCTTTCTTT.

This chain uses TRBV11-3 with TRBJ2-1; D perhaps matches TRBD1 (5 bases). Germline CDR1 reads SGHNT; CDR2 reads YENEEA. V lost 1 base and J 8 bases, leaving 12 bases between the germline ends. This CDR3 comprises 14 residues. CDR3 region: CASSLGGRYDEQFF. The CDR3 DNA is TGTGCCAGCAGCTTAGGGGGCAGGTACGATGAGCAGTTCTTC.

V gene TRBV3-1 (or the pseudogene TRBV3-2) combines with J gene TRBJ1-2, with 11 nucleotides matching TRBD1. The CDR3 covers 16 residues. V lost 3 bases, J lost 4 bases, and 7 bases stayed unmatched. The germline V gene has CDR1 LGHDT and CDR2 YNNKEL (reference sequence). The CDR3 DNA sequence: TGTGCCAGCAGCCAGAACGGACAGGGGGCAGGCTATGGCTACACCTTC. Its protein is CASSQNGQGAGYGYTF.

The chain has TRBV7-2 and TRBJ2-5; 9 bases agree with TRBD1. Losses at the gene ends were 3 bases for V and 4 bases for J; bases not matched to a gene: 3. Germline CDR1 reads SGHTA; CDR2 reads FQGNSA. The CDR3 sequence is 14 residues long. The CDR3 DNA follows: TGTGCCAGCAGCTTTGACAGGGGGAGAGAGACCCAGTACTTC. The encoded protein is CASSFDRGRETQYF. The variable domain in full, with the rest retrieved from reference TRBV7-2 and TRBJ2-5, is GAGVSQSPSNKVTEKGKDVELRCDPISGHTALYWYRQSLGQGLEFLIYFQGNSAPDKSGLPSDRFSAERTGGSVSTLTIQRTQQEDSAVYLCASSFDRGRETQYFGPGTRLLVL.

The chain joins TRBV9 to TRBJ1-6; 7 bases agree with TRBD1. The germline CDR1 and CDR2 sequences are SGDLS and YYNGEE. V shed 5 bases, J shed 8 bases, and the junction held 7 bases outside the gene matches. This CDR3 spans 14 amino acids. The CDR3 is CASRGDSSHSPLHF. In DNA form, the CDR3 reads TGTGCCAGCAGGGGGGACAGTTCACATTCACCCCTCCACTTT.

This chain connects TRBV5-4 to TRBJ1-2; maybe TRBD1 (6 bases). The germline CDR1 and CDR2 sequences are SGHNT and YYREEE (reference sequence). Trimming shortened V by 4 bases and J by 4 bases, and 11 bases separated the two germline ends. The CDR3 runs to 13 residues. The CDR3 protein is CASSRGGLYGYTF. CDR3 nucleotides: TGTGCCAGCAGCCGCGGGGGGCTCTATGGCTACACCTTC.

The rearrangement uses TRBV5-1 and TRBJ1-2; 8 nucleotides line up with TRBD1. From germline, CDR1 is SGHRS and CDR2 YFSETQ. The ends lost 0 bases at V and 3 bases at J; junction bases unmatched: 4. The CDR3 runs 15 residues. The CDR3 DNA follows: TGCGCCAGCAGCTTGGAACAACAGGGGGACTATGGCTACACCTTC. Translating it yields CASSLEQQGDYGYTF.

This clone was seen a few times. The V call is TRBV3-1 (or the pseudogene TRBV3-2), the J call TRBJ1-1, with D unresolved. Deletions cut 1 base from V and 4 bases from J, with 10 bases between. Germline V gives CDR1 LGHDT, CDR2 YNNKEL (reference sequence). The CDR3 is made up of 14 amino acids. The CDR3 here is CASSQVEGFTEAFF. The DNA for the CDR3 is TGTGCCAGCAGCCAAGTAGAGGGATTCACTGAAGCTTTCTTT.

The CDR3 sequence is CASSPRDREQYF. The CDR3 region has the DNA TGTGCCAGCAGCCCGCGGGACCGCGAGCAGTACTTC. The chain employs TRBV9 and TRBJ2-7; D is perhaps TRBD2 (6 bases). The germline gives CDR1 SGDLS, CDR2 YYNGEE. CDR3 size: 12 residues. V lost 4 bases, J lost 6 bases, and 11 bases lay in between.

The chain couples TRBV3-1 (or the pseudogene TRBV3-2) to TRBJ1-6; the match to TRBD1 covers 7 bases. This CDR3 is built from 14 residues. CDR1 and CDR2 (germline): LGHDT, YNNKEL (reference sequence). Germline trimming cut 4 bases from V and 14 bases from J; bases unmatched to any gene: 11. CDR3 DNA: TGTGCCAGCAGCCCTCAAACACAAGACAGGGCCCTCCACTTT. Translation: CASSPQTQDRALHF.

The chain links TRBV24-1 to TRBJ1-3; the D is unclear. Trimming took off 0 bases at V and 1 base at J, with 18 bases between the two ends. Germline V CDR1 and CDR2: KGHDR, SFDVKD. The CDR3 extends over 19 amino acids. In DNA form, the CDR3 reads TGTGCCACCAGTGATTTGCCCCTTGCGGGAAACTTGTCTGGAAACACCATATATTTT. This sequence encodes CATSDLPLAGNLSGNTIYF.

This rearrangement joins TRBV11-3 to TRBJ2-7; D call uncertain. Per germline, CDR1 SGHNT and CDR2 YENEEA. V was clipped by 4 bases and J by 4 bases, with 5 bases between them. The CDR3 is made up of 11 amino acids. The CDR3 loop reads CASSSYYEQYF. As DNA, the CDR3 is TGTGCCAGCAGCTCTTATTACGAGCAGTACTTC. The full variable domain, with the rest looked up from reference TRBV11-3 and TRBJ2-7, is EAGVVQSPRYKIIEKKQPVAFWCNPISGHNTLYWYLQNLGQGPELLIRYENEEAVDDSQLPKDRFSAERLKGVDSTLKIQPAELGDSAVYLCASSSYYEQYFGPGTRLTVT.

The V call is TRBV7-3, the J call TRBJ2-1, with 14 bases matching TRBD2. The CDR3 has 15 residues. J was trimmed by 9 bases and V by 5 bases; bases with no gene match: 6. Germline V gene sequence: CDR1 SGHTA, CDR2 FQGTGA. The CDR3 DNA reads TGTGCCAGCAGCCCGACTAGCGGGGGGGCCACTGAGCAGTTCTTC. It codes for CASSPTSGGATEQFF.

The rearrangement links TRBV7-9 to TRBJ1-3; the D is unclear. There are 14 residues in the CDR3. Between the trimmed V and J ends, which lost 6 bases and 0 bases, there was a span of 9 bases. Germline V gene sequence: CDR1 SEHNR, CDR2 FQNEAQ (reference sequence). The CDR3 spells CASRSLSSGNTIYF. Here the CDR3 DNA reads TGTGCCAGCAGGTCCCTCAGCTCTGGAAACACCATATATTTT.

The chain links TRBV2 to TRBJ1-4; 9 bases are a match to TRBD1. V trimming: 6 bases; J trimming: 4 bases; junction bases outside the gene matches: 3. CDR3 length: 14 residues. CDR1 and CDR2 (germline): SNHLY, FYNNEI. The CDR3 region is CASSEDRGNEKLFF. CDR3 DNA: TGTGCCAGCAGCGAGGACAGGGGTAATGAAAAACTGTTTTTT.